This T cell receptor (beta chain) was captured in a study of T cell responses to AZD1222 COVID-19 vaccine. Generated by immunoSEQ multiplex PCR, the TCRdb table keeps only in-frame clones and is missing some. The profile shows 65,000 to 100,000 clones, approximately 90% of them singletons. Findings of the study overall: In all cases, repertoires were sampled only after the peak T cell response. Receipt of two AZD1222 doses was followed by a rise in Spike-specific TCR breadth and depth. Targets within unmutated variant regions were reportedly found for nearly half of spike-specific TCRs. Spike was spanned by vaccine-associated CD4 TCRs, which were dominant at 160-218 and 743-854.

Remarks on this clone: The antigen remains unidentified.

Germline V lookup: CDR1 SQVTM, CDR2 ANQGSEA. Trimming removed 7 bases from V and 5 bases from J; junction bases left unmatched: 4. This CDR3 has 12 residues. The sample was peripheral blood, taken 28 days after the second AZD1222 dose. The chain uses TRBV29-1 and TRBJ1-1; 10 bases agree with TRBD1. The TCR comes from an adult who received the AZD1222 COVID-19 vaccine. The CDR3 bases are TGCAGCGCCGCGGGACAGGGGACTGAAGCTTTCTTT. Its protein is CSAAGQGTEAFF.